The 8 T cell receptor beta chains given below trace back to one sample, sequenced in a study of blood T cell repertoires in COVID-19. Profiled with immunoSEQ multiplex PCR; TCRdb holds only in-frame clones, not every one. The sample lists roughly 200,000 clones, 65% to 90% occurring once. Source material: peripheral blood. Every receptor here comes from an elderly man with acute or convalescent COVID-19.

The chain combines TRBV3-1 (or the pseudogene TRBV3-2) with TRBJ2-7; D is undetermined. Between the trimmed V and J ends, which lost 5 bases and 2 bases, there was a span of 19 bases. The CDR3 contains 16 residues. Germline values: CDR1 LGHDT, CDR2 YNNKEL (reference sequence). CDR3 loop: CASSSRVDPQAYEQYF. The CDR3 bases are TGTGCCAGCAGCTCCCGGGTCGATCCCCAAGCCTACGAGCAGTACTTC.

This chain uses TRBV5-4 with TRBJ2-7; D gene uncertain. V dropped 1 base and J dropped 3 bases, with 8 bases sitting between them. Germline assignment: CDR1 SGHNT and CDR2 YYREEE (reference sequence). The CDR3 has 13 residues. The CDR3: CASSLYSCYEQYV. CDR3 DNA: TGTGCCAGCAGCTTGTATTCTTGCTACGAGCAGTACGTC.

This clone was seen a few times. The chain uses TRBV14 and TRBJ2-2; the match to TRBD2 covers 9 bases. Germline CDR1 reads SGHDN; CDR2 reads FVKESK. The CDR3 spans 18 residues. Trimming at V came to 3 bases and at J to 1 base, leaving 9 bases not matched to a gene. This CDR3 reads CASSQTQTSGRNTGELFF. CDR3 sequence (DNA): TGTGCCAGCAGCCAGACCCAGACTAGCGGTAGGAACACCGGGGAGCTGTTTTTT.

The chain is built from TRBV30 and TRBJ1-2; a weak D match, TRBD1 (5 bases). This CDR3 spans 16 amino acids. Germline loops: CDR1 GTSNPN, CDR2 SVGIG (reference sequence). V was clipped by 1 base and J by 0 bases, with 15 bases between them. CDR3 loop: CAWSAGQGLTNYGYTF. CDR3 DNA: TGTGCCTGGAGTGCAGGCCAGGGCCTTACTAACTATGGCTACACCTTC.

J is TRBJ2-7 and V is TRBV18; the match to TRBD2 covers 15 bases. The germline gives CDR1 KGHSH, CDR2 LQKENI. The CDR3 is made up of 15 amino acids. V shed 3 bases, J shed 4 bases, and the junction held 1 base outside the gene matches. The CDR3 DNA follows: TGTGCCAGCTCACCGGGACTAGCGGGAGGATACGAGCAGTACTTC. Translating it yields CASSPGLAGGYEQYF. The entire variable domain, with the rest obtained from reference TRBV18 and TRBJ2-7, is as follows: NAGVMQNPRHLVRRRGQEARLRCSPMKGHSHVYWYRQLPEEGLKFMVYLQKENIIDESGMPKERFSAEFPKEGPSILRIQQVVRGDSAAYFCASSPGLAGGYEQYFGPGTRLTVT.

The chain recombines TRBV7-9 with TRBJ2-7, with TRBD1 identical over 8 bases. This CDR3 is built from 14 residues. Trimming at V came to 7 bases and at J to 6 bases, leaving 11 bases not matched to a gene. Germline CDR1 reads SEHNR; CDR2 reads FQNEAQ (reference sequence). This CDR3 is CASTKLGQGGEQYF. The CDR3 bases are TGTGCCAGCACCAAACTAGGACAGGGAGGCGAGCAGTACTTC.

The chain employs TRBV19 and TRBJ2-5; TRBD2 aligns across 7 bases. The J segment lost 4 bases and the V segment lost 4 bases, leaving 6 bases of the junction unmatched. Germline V gene data show CDR1 as LNHDA and CDR2 as SQIVND (reference sequence). The CDR3 is made up of 14 amino acids. This chain's CDR3 is CASSRTIAGETQYF. DNA for the CDR3: TGTGCCAGTAGTAGAACTATAGCGGGAGAGACCCAGTACTTC.

J is TRBJ1-4 and V is TRBV10-3; maybe TRBD1 (5 bases). Germline CDR1 reads ENHRY; CDR2 reads SYGVKD. This CDR3 region has 16 residues. V was pared by 7 bases and J by 4 bases, with 19 bases between. DNA for the CDR3: TGTGCCATCATAGGCCAGGGCTACTTGGGTAATGAAAAACTGTTTTTT. Residues: CAIIGQGYLGNEKLFF.